What follows are 4 T cell receptor beta chains derived from one specimen sequenced in a study of blood T cells in healthy people across ages. Sample-barcoded 5' priming and a J-beta primer mix drove a second PCR of about 7 to 12 cycles. MiXCR, applied by TCRdb to the 5' RACE reads, yields one record per CDR3 protein. The data hold more than 1.4 million distinct CDR3 sequences, with roughly 40% observed a single time. The sample taken for sequencing was blood. The receptors derive from a woman in her late teens or twenties in good health.

This sequence joins TRBV7-2 and TRBJ1-2; TRBD1 might be the D (5 bases). The V end was cut by 1 base, the J end by 2 bases, with 17 bases between. Germline assignment: CDR1 SGHTA and CDR2 FQGNSA. The CDR3 runs to 17 residues. The CDR3, as DNA: TGTGCCAGCAGCTTAGTATCACGCCAGGGTGGGAACTATGGCTACACCTTC. Translated: CASSLVSRQGGNYGYTF.

In its sample, this clonotype was seen a few times. The rearrangement joins TRBV5-1 to TRBJ2-1, with TRBD1 matching 7 bases. Germline CDR1 reads SGHRS; CDR2 reads YFSETQ. Germline trimming cut 4 bases from V and 8 bases from J; bases unmatched to any gene: 9. This CDR3 comprises 14 residues. CDR3 sequence (DNA): TGCGCCAGCAGCCCCCGACAGGGCCGGGATGAGCAGTTCTTC. Its protein is CASSPRQGRDEQFF.

The rearrangement links TRBV4-1 to TRBJ2-3, with 8 positions matching TRBD2. V shed 4 bases and J 7 bases; nucleotides not matched to a gene: 10. The CDR3 covers 15 residues. Germline CDR1 is MGHRA and CDR2 is YSYEKL. This CDR3 reads CASSPLAVLRNTQYF. Here the CDR3 DNA reads TGCGCCAGCAGCCCACTAGCGGTGCTAAGAAATACGCAGTATTTT.

This chain links TRBV6-1 with TRBJ1-2; D possibly corresponds to TRBD1 (5 bases). The V and J ends lost 6 bases and 4 bases respectively, with 12 bases between them. This CDR3 comprises 13 residues. Germline V lookup: CDR1 MNHNS, CDR2 SASEGT. The CDR3 nucleotides are TGTGCCAGCAGACGAGGGGAGGGCTATGGCTACACCTTC. Translating gives CASRRGEGYGYTF.